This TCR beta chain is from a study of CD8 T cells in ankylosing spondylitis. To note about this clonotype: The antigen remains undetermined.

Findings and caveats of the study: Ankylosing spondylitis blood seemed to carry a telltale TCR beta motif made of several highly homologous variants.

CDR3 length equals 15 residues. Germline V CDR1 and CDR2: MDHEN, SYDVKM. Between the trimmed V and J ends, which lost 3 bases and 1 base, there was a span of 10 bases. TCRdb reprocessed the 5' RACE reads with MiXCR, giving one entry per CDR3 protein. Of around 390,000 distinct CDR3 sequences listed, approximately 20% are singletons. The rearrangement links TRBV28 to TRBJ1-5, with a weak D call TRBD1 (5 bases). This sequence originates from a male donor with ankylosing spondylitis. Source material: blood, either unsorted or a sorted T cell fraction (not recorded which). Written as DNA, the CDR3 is TGTGCCAGCAGTTTTCCGGCAGGGAGCAATCAGCCCCAGCATTTT. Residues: CASSFPAGSNQPQHF. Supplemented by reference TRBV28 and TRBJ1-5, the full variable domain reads DVKVTQSSRYLVKRTGEKVFLECVQDMDHENMFWYRQDPGLGLRLIYFSYDVKMKEKGDIPEGYSVSREKKERFSLILESASTNQTSMYLCASSFPAGSNQPQHFGDGTRLSIL.